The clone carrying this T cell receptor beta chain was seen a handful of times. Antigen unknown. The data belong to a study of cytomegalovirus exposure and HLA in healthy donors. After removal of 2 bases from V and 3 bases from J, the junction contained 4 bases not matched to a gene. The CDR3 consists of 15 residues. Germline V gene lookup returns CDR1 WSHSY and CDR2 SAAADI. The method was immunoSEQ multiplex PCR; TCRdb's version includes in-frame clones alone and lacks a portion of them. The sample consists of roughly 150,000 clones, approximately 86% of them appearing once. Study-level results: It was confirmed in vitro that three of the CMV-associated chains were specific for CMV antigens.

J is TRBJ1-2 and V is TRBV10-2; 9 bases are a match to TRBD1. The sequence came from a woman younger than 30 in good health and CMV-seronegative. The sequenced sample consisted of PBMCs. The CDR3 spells CASSEPGQGDYGYTF. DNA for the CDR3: TGCGCCAGCAGTGAGCCGGGACAGGGAGACTATGGCTACACCTTC.